The source of this TCR beta chain is a study of post-analysis software for immune sequencing data. Across the whole study: Several disease courses (relapsing-remitting, secondary progressive and progressive-relapsing) of multiple sclerosis were included.

Study-wide findings and caveats: Controls showed lower frequencies than patients for 4 or 5 TRBV segments, and TRBV5-6, TRBV5-1 and TRBV20-1 were among these. Batch-matched samples strongly co-clustered by F measure. Normalized Chao1 diversity in multiple sclerosis patients fell significantly below that of controls.

The CDR3 runs to 16 residues. The germline V gene has CDR1 MGHDK and CDR2 SYGVNS. Trimming removed 1 base from V and 7 bases from J; junction bases left unmatched: 10. Unique molecular identifiers were present in the TCR beta cDNA libraries. From around 1 to 10 million T cells, roughly 530,000 cDNA molecules were obtained. TCRdb itself ran the PCR reads through MiXCR, one entry per CDR3 protein. In the table there are about 200,000 distinct CDR3 sequences, 25% to 30% of which are singletons. This clonotype occurred a few times. Its target is unknown. One base away lies a much larger clone, so this may be a sequencing read error.

The sample was blood. The chain uses TRBV25-1 and TRBJ2-7, with 10 nucleotides matching TRBD2. This TCR was sampled from a girl younger than 18 with multiple sclerosis. CDR3 DNA sequence: TGTGCCAGCAGTGAATGGCCTAGCGGGAGCTTGGCGGAGCAGTACTTC. It codes for CASSEWPSGSLAEQYF.